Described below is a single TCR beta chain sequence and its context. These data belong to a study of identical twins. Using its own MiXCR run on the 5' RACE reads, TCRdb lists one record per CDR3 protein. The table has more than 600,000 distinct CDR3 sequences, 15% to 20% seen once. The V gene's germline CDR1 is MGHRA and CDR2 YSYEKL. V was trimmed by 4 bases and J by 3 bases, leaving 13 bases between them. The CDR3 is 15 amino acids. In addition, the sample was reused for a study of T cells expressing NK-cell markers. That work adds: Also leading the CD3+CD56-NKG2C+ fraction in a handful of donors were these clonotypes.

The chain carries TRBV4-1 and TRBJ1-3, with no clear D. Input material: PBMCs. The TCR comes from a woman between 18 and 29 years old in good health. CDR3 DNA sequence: TGCGCCAGCAGCCCCAGGACCGGAGTTGGAAACACCATATATTTT. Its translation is CASSPRTGVGNTIYF.